This T cell receptor (beta chain) emerged from a study of blood T cell repertoires in COVID-19. The repertoire was sequenced with immunoSEQ multiplex PCR; TCRdb's copy has only in-frame clones and lacks some. The repertoire consists of 140,000 to 150,000 clones, with roughly 88% occurring once and the leading ten covering approximately 1.3%. The CDR3 has 16 amino acids. With V trimmed by 3 bases and J by 10 bases, 15 bases remained unmatched. Germline V gene data show CDR1 as LGHNT and CDR2 as FRNRAP. V is TRBV12-5 and J is TRBJ2-1; 7 bases match TRBD2. This receptor was taken from a woman in her twenties or thirties with acute COVID-19. The sample was PBMCs or T cells enriched from blood (not recorded which). The CDR3 loop is CASGFGTTNPLREQFF. In DNA form, the CDR3 reads TGTGCTAGTGGTTTCGGGACTACCAACCCCTTAAGAGAGCAGTTCTTC.